This T cell receptor beta chain derives from a study of OX40 agonist ivuxolimab in advanced cancers. Study-wide points: Antigen targets of the expanded peripheral T cells went undetermined. Low normalized T-cell clonal expansion also characterized some of the nonresponders.

Autoimmune disease history or systemic immunosuppression disqualified patients. Samples of blood were obtained at baseline, on cycle 4 day 1, and on cycle 7 day 1. Clones were read by immunoSEQ multiplex PCR, and TCRdb kept only the in-frame ones, dropping some. This table holds tens of thousands of clones, 80% to 90% found once. As concerns this clone: The antigen is unknown.

V was pared by 5 bases and J by 5 bases, with 15 bases between. Germline V CDR1 and CDR2: MNHEY, SMNVEV (reference sequence). The CDR3 runs 14 residues. The receptor was derived from an adult with an advanced solid tumor such as melanoma, head and neck, liver or kidney cancer. The chain is built from TRBV27 and TRBJ2-5; the D is unclear. Sequencing was performed on CD4+ or CD8+ T cells sorted from blood, taken in a trial of the OX40 agonist ivuxolimab. CDR3 in amino acids: CASSPSLSGETQYF. The CDR3 nucleotides read TGTGCCAGCAGTCCTAGTCTGAGTGGGGAGACCCAGTACTTC.